The TCR beta chain under discussion was sequenced for a study of a mutant IDH1 vaccine in newly diagnosed glioma. Time point defined: week 11, during vaccination. Mutant IDH1 20-mer peptide, at 300 ug, made up each vaccine dose, with topical imiquimod. Comment on this clone: What it binds is not known.

Germline V gene sequence: CDR1 GTSNPN, CDR2 SVGIG (reference sequence). The CDR3 is 18 residues long. The V end lost 2 bases, the J end lost 10 bases, and 30 bases lay between the germline ends. TCRdb's table, derived via immunoSEQ multiplex PCR, lists solely in-frame clones and lacks some. The sample records 55,000 to 65,000 clones, 84% being singletons. Sequences were derived from PBMCs, sampled from a glioma patient whose treatment included an IDH1 peptide vaccine. This chain links TRBV30 with TRBJ2-1; D is undetermined. The TCR sequence derives from a man aged 25 to 40 with glioma. CDR3 sequence reads: CAWSPQSPARDLPKEQFF. The DNA of the CDR3 is TGTGCCTGGAGTCCCCAAAGCCCGGCCAGAGACTTACCCAAAGAGCAGTTCTTC.